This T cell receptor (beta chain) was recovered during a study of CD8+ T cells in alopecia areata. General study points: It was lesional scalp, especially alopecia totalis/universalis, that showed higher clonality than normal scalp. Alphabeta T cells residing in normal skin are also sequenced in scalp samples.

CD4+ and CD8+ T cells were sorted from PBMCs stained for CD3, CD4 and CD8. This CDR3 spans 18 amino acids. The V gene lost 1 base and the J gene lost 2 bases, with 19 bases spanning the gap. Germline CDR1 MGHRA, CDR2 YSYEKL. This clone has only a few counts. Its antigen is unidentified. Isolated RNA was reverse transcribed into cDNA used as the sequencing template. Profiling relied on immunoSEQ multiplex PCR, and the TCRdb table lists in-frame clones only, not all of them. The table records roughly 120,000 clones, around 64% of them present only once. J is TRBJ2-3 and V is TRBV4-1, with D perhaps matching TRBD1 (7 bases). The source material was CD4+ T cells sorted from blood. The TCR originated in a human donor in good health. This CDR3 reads CASSQVHSGRGDTDTQYF. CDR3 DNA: TGCGCCAGCAGCCAAGTCCACAGTGGCAGGGGGGACACAGATACGCAGTATTTT.